Ten or more counts support the clone carrying this T cell receptor beta chain. This record comes from a study of regulatory T cells in long-lasting Graves disease. Researchers made TCR beta libraries by using iRepertoire HTBI primers and running Arm-PCR on CDR3 regions. Using its own MiXCR run on the multiplex PCR reads, TCRdb lists one record per CDR3 protein. The data show hundreds of thousands of distinct CDR3 sequences, about 32% seen once. Trimming removed 2 bases at V and 6 bases at J, with 13 bases between. The CDR3 runs to 14 residues. The time point is: persistent/refractory GD, antithyroid drugs over 5 years with positive TRAb. The TCR library used RNA extracted from PBMCs.

This receptor was taken from a female donor with Graves disease. The specimen was peripheral blood mononuclear cells (PBMCs), collected when the disease was refractory, from a patient treated with antithyroid drugs. The chain carries TRBV12-3 or TRBV12-4 and TRBJ1-1; D gene ambiguous. The CDR3 loop is CASSLYRSIAEAFF. The CDR3, as DNA: TGTGCCAGCAGTTTATATCGGAGCATCGCTGAAGCTTTCTTT.